This T cell receptor beta chain was found in a study of cytomegalovirus exposure and HLA in healthy donors. As for the study in general: Falling in the Caucasian-associated ancestry cluster were approximately 84% of about 400 genotyped donors.

The PCR made use of 60 Vbeta and 13 Jbeta primers. Authors' data handling: In a later analysis, roughly 86 million unique TCR beta chains included roughly 11 million shared by two or more donors. Clones were read by immunoSEQ multiplex PCR, and TCRdb kept only the in-frame ones, dropping some. V and J calls and clone size are as listed in that table; D and trimming were resolved from the DNA. The sample lists 150,000 to 180,000 clones; roughly 70% were seen once. This clone has only one observation. Antigen unknown. One end of the junction varies from germline; a read error may be responsible. General study points: A missense DCLRE1C variant was associated with V- and J-gene trimming of TCR beta chains in a later analysis, and an independent cohort replicated the association.

Germline-derived CDR1 and CDR2 are LGHNA and YSLEER. The CDR3 is 13 amino acids. This receptor was taken from a man younger than 40 in good health and CMV-seronegative. The chain is built from TRBV4-3 and TRBJ1-2, with D unclear. The sample taken for sequencing was PBMCs. CDR3 in amino acids: CASSQERESGYPF. DNA of the CDR3: TGCGCCAGCAGCCAAGAGAGGGAATCCGGCTACCCCTTC.